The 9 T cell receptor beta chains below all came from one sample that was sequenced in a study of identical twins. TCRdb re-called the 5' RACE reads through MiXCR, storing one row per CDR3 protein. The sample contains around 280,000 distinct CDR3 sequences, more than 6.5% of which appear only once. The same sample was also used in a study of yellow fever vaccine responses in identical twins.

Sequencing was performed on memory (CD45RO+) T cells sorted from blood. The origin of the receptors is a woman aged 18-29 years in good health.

CDR3 DNA sequence: TGTGCCGCACGGTCCGGGGAAAAACTGTTTTTT. Translating gives CAARSGEKLFF. The chain carries TRBV19 and TRBJ1-4; D is unclear. The CDR3 runs to 11 residues. V dropped 11 bases and J dropped 8 bases, with 12 bases sitting between them. Germline CDR1 and CDR2: LNHDA and SQIVND (reference sequence).

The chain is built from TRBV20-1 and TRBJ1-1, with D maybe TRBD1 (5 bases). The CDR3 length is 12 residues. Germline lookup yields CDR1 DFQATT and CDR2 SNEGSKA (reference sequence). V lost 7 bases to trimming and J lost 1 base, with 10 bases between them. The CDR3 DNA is TGCAGTGGGGCAGGGACGAACACTGAAGCTTTCTTT. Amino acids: CSGAGTNTEAFF.

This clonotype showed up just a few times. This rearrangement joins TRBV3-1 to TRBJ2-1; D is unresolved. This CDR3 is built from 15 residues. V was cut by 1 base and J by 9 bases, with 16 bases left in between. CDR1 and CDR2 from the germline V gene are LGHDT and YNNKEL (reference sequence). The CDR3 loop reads CASSQVVAWVGEQFF. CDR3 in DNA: TGTGCCAGCAGCCAAGTGGTAGCATGGGTTGGTGAGCAGTTCTTC.

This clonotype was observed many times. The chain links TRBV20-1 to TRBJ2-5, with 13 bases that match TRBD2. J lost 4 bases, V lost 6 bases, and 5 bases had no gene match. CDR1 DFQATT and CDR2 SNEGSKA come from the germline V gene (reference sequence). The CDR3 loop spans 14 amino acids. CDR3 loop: CSAMTSGRIETQYF. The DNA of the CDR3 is TGCAGTGCCATGACTAGCGGGAGGATAGAGACCCAGTACTTC.

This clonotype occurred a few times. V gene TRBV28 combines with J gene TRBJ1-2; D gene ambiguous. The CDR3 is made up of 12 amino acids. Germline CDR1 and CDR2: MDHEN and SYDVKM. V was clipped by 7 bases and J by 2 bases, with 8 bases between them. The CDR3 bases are TGTGCCAGCAATGGTATAAACTATGGCTACACCTTC. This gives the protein CASNGINYGYTF.

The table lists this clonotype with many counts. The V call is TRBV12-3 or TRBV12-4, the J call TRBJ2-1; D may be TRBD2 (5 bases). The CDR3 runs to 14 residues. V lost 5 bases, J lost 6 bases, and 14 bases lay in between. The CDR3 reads CASSGGLALNEQFF. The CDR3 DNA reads TGTGCCAGCAGTGGTGGACTCGCCCTCAATGAGCAGTTCTTC.

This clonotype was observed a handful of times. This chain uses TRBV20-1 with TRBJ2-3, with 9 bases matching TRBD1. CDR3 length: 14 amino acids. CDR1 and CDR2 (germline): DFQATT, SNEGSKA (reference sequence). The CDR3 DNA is TGCGCCGCTGTAGGGACAGGGAACGTAGATACGCAGTATTTT. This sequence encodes CAAVGTGNVDTQYF.

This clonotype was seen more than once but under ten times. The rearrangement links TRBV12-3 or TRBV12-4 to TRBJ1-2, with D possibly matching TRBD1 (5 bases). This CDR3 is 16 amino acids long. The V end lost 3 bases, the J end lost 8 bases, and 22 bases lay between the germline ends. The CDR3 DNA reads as TGTGCCAGCAGTTTGGGGGTCGGCAGCGGCCGGGGGGGCTACACCTTC. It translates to CASSLGVGSGRGGYTF.

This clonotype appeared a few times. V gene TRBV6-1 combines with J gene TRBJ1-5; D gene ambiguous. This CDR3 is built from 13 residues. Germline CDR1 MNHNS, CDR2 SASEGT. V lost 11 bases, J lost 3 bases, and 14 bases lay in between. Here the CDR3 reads CAPHPRDNQPQHF. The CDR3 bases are TGTGCCCCCCACCCCCGGGACAATCAGCCCCAGCATTTT.